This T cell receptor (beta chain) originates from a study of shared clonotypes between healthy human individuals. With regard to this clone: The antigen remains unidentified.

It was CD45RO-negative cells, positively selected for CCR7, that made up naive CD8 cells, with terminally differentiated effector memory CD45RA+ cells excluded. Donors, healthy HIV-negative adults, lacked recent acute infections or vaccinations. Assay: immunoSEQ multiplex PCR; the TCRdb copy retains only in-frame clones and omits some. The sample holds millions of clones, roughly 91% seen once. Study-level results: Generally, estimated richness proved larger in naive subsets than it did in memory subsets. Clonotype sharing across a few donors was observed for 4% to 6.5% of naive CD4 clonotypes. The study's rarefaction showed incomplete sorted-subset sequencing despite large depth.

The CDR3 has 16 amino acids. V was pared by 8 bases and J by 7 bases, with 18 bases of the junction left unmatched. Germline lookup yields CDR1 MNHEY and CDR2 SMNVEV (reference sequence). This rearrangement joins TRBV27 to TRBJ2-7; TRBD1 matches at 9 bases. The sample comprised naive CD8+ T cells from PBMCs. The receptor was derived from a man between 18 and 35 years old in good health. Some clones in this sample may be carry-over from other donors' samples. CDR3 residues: CASGLPPRTGAWEQYF. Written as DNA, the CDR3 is TGTGCCAGCGGGTTACCTCCCAGGACAGGGGCTTGGGAGCAGTACTTC.